What follows are 27 T cell receptor beta chains derived from one specimen sequenced in a study of blood T cell repertoires in COVID-19. The assay was immunoSEQ multiplex PCR, and TCRdb's table has in-frame clones only and misses some. The data contain around 110,000 clones, approximately 87% of them singletons. Sample: peripheral blood. Source of these receptors: a man younger than 40 with acute or convalescent COVID-19.

The chain employs TRBV7-3 and TRBJ2-1, with D perhaps TRBD2 (6 bases). The CDR3 runs to 15 residues. The germline CDR1 and CDR2 sequences are SGHTA and FQGTGA. The V end was cut by 5 bases, the J end by 3 bases, with 14 bases between. The CDR3 region is CASSIDRGLYNEQFF. The CDR3 coding sequence is TGTGCCAGCAGCATCGACCGGGGACTCTACAATGAGCAGTTCTTC.

The chain combines TRBV4-2 with TRBJ2-5, with D maybe TRBD1 (5 bases). V dropped 0 bases and J dropped 7 bases, with 6 bases sitting between them. The CDR3 is 12 residues long. Germline V gene sequence: CDR1 LGHNA, CDR2 YNFKEQ. The CDR3, as DNA: TGTGCCAGCAGCCAAGATCAGGGGACCCAGTACTTC. Protein product: CASSQDQGTQYF.

This chain joins TRBV10-3 and TRBJ1-1; 9 bases are a match to TRBD1. The CDR3 has 14 residues. V lost 6 bases, J lost 2 bases, and 4 bases stayed unmatched. Per germline, CDR1 ENHRY and CDR2 SYGVKD. This chain's CDR3 is CAIREDRGNTEAFF. The CDR3 coding sequence is TGTGCCATCAGGGAGGACAGGGGTAACACTGAAGCTTTCTTT.

This chain connects TRBV10-2 to TRBJ2-7, with a weak D call TRBD1 (5 bases). Trimming took off 5 bases at V and 7 bases at J, with 9 bases between the two ends. The germline gives CDR1 WSHSY, CDR2 SAAADI. The length of the CDR3 is 11 residues. CDR3: CASSLGPEQYF. CDR3 bases: TGCGCCAGCAGTTTGGGGCCAGAGCAGTACTTC.

The chain uses TRBV11-3 and TRBJ2-1; possible D gene TRBD1, 6 bases. Trimming removed 5 bases at V and 6 bases at J, with 11 bases between. CDR1 and CDR2 (germline): SGHNT, YENEEA. This CDR3 has 13 residues. The CDR3, as DNA: TGTGCCAGCAGCAACACAGGGTTCAATGAGCAGTTCTTC. This gives the protein CASSNTGFNEQFF.

J is TRBJ2-5 and V is TRBV30, with unresolved D. The V gene lost 0 bases and the J gene lost 5 bases, with 7 bases spanning the gap. Germline V gene data show CDR1 as GTSNPN and CDR2 as SVGIG (reference sequence). The CDR3 length is 12 residues. The CDR3 reads CAWSVMRETQYF. The CDR3 region has the DNA TGTGCCTGGAGTGTAATGAGGGAGACCCAGTACTTC.

The genes are TRBV6-5 and TRBJ1-1; D is perhaps TRBD1 (5 bases). Germline lookup yields CDR1 MNHEY and CDR2 SVGAGI. The CDR3 is 12 amino acids. Between the trimmed V and J ends, which lost 6 bases and 3 bases, there was a span of 8 bases. The CDR3 DNA reads as TGTGCCAGCAGGCGGGGGGACACTGAAGCTTTCTTT. Protein: CASRRGDTEAFF.

CDR3 bases: TGTGCCAGCAGCTTCCTAGCGGGAGCCTACAATGAGCAGTTCTTC. Its protein product is CASSFLAGAYNEQFF. The V and J genes are TRBV7-3 and TRBJ2-1; 10 nucleotides line up with TRBD2. This CDR3 comprises 15 residues. V shed 3 bases and J 2 bases; nucleotides not matched to a gene: 1. CDR1 and CDR2 (germline): SGHTA, FQGTGA.

This chain links TRBV5-6 with TRBJ2-7; TRBD1 matches at 8 bases. Germline V gives CDR1 SGHDT, CDR2 YYEEEE. This CDR3 is 14 amino acids long. Trimming took 4 bases from V and 6 from J; bases not matched to a gene: 9. For the CDR3, the DNA is TGTGCCAGCAGCGCGCTAACGACAGGGGCCGAGCAGTACGTC. This translates into CASSALTTGAEQYV.

The chain uses TRBV19 and TRBJ1-1; TRBD1 is a possible D gene (5 bases). The CDR3 contains 13 residues. Trimming took 7 bases from V and 5 from J, leaving 14 bases between them. Germline CDR1 LNHDA, CDR2 SQIVND (reference sequence). The CDR3 protein is CASTQGSITEAFF. For the CDR3, the DNA is TGTGCCAGTACTCAGGGCTCGATTACTGAAGCTTTCTTT.

The chain has TRBV19 and TRBJ1-5; 7 nucleotides line up with TRBD1. Germline V CDR1 and CDR2: LNHDA, SQIVND (reference sequence). V trimming: 6 bases; J trimming: 0 bases; junction bases outside the gene matches: 14. The CDR3 length is 18 residues. CDR3 DNA sequence: TGTGCCAGTAGCCCCGGGACAGCGGCCCCCTATAGCAATCAGCCCCAGCATTTT. Residues: CASSPGTAAPYSNQPQHF.

The rearrangement joins TRBV5-1 to TRBJ1-2; 7 bases line up with TRBD1. The CDR3 contains 13 residues. Germline lookup yields CDR1 SGHRS and CDR2 YFSETQ. J gave up 4 bases and V 4 bases, and 4 bases lay outside the gene matches. In nucleotides, the CDR3 is TGCGCCAGCAGCGAGGGGACAGCCTATGGCTACACCTTC. Amino acids: CASSEGTAYGYTF.

This chain uses TRBV27 with TRBJ1-6; 8 bases agree with TRBD1. There are 15 residues in the CDR3. The V gene end was trimmed by 2 bases and the J gene end by 3 bases; junction bases not matched to a gene: 0. CDR1 MNHEY and CDR2 SMNVEV come from the germline V gene (reference sequence). DNA for the CDR3: TGTGCCAGCAGTTTAGGGACAGGCTATAATTCACCCCTCCACTTT. It translates to CASSLGTGYNSPLHF.

V and J are TRBV19 and TRBJ1-5, with D possibly TRBD1 on 6 matching bases. CDR1 is LNHDA, CDR2 SQIVND, per germline (reference sequence). V lost 4 bases, J lost 7 bases, and 17 bases lay in between. The CDR3 totals 15 residues. DNA for the CDR3: TGTGCCAGTAGTAGCCCGGGGGGGGGCCTACAGCCCCAGCATTTT. It codes for CASSSPGGGLQPQHF.

The chain couples TRBV25-1 to TRBJ1-1, with 7 bases identical to TRBD1. With V trimmed by 5 bases and J by 4 bases, 4 bases remained unmatched. This CDR3 comprises 13 residues. The germline V gene encodes CDR1 MGHDK and CDR2 SYGVNS. CDR3 nucleotide sequence: TGTGCCAGCAGTATAACAGGGGTCACTGAAGCTTTCTTT. This codes for CASSITGVTEAFF. The complete variable domain, with remaining parts taken from reference TRBV25-1 and TRBJ1-1, reads EADIYQTPRYLVIGTGKKITLECSQTMGHDKMYWYQQDPGMELHLIHYSYGVNSTEKGDLSSESTVSRIRTEHFPLTLESARPSHTSQYLCASSITGVTEAFFGQGTRLTVV.

This CDR3 is CAIRLGQGGWDTQYF. Written as DNA, the CDR3 is TGTGCCATCAGGCTGGGACAGGGGGGCTGGGATACGCAGTATTTT. The chain has TRBV10-3 and TRBJ2-3; TRBD1 matches at 11 bases. Germline V gene sequence: CDR1 ENHRY, CDR2 SYGVKD. The length of the CDR3 is 15 residues. The junction had 8 bases not matched to a gene; V was cut back by 6 bases and J by 6 bases.

The V and J genes are TRBV24-1 and TRBJ1-2; 7 nucleotides line up with TRBD1. CDR1 and CDR2 from the germline V gene are KGHDR and SFDVKD. V trimming: 9 bases; J trimming: 4 bases; junction bases outside the gene matches: 4. The CDR3 is 12 amino acids. CDR3 protein: CATLGDSYGYTF. In DNA, the CDR3 is TGTGCCACCCTAGGGGACAGCTATGGCTACACCTTC.

V gene TRBV15 combines with J gene TRBJ2-5; weak D call: TRBD1 (6 bases). CDR1 is LNHNV, CDR2 YYDKDF, per germline (reference sequence). This CDR3 has 16 amino acids. Trimming took off 1 base at V and 1 base at J, with 13 bases between the two ends. The CDR3 nucleotides are TGTGCCACCAGCAGAGTAGGGGACACCCTCCAAGAGACCCAGTACTTC. It specifies CATSRVGDTLQETQYF.

The V gene is TRBV4-2, the J gene TRBJ1-2; D unresolved. CDR3 length: 14 residues. V lost 4 bases to trimming and J lost 2 bases, with 11 bases between them. The germline V gene has CDR1 LGHNA and CDR2 YNFKEQ. The CDR3 DNA follows: TGTGCCAGCAGCCCTGAACTGGGCAACTATGGCTACACCTTC. Amino acids: CASSPELGNYGYTF.

The chain couples TRBV6-6 to TRBJ1-1; D uncertain. V lost 2 bases, J lost 3 bases, and 4 bases lay in between. The germline gives CDR1 MNHNY, CDR2 SVGAGI (reference sequence). The CDR3 extends over 12 amino acids. The CDR3 DNA sequence: TGTGCCAGCAGTTACCGGGACACTGAAGCTTTCTTT. Translated: CASSYRDTEAFF.

The chain employs TRBV7-3 and TRBJ2-1; maybe TRBD1 (7 bases). Trimming cost V 5 bases and J 9 bases, with 26 bases left between them. This CDR3 is built from 17 residues. Germline values: CDR1 SGHTA, CDR2 FQGTGA. The CDR3 sequence is CASSPAGGVRMGGEQFF. In DNA form, the CDR3 reads TGTGCCAGCAGCCCAGCAGGGGGTGTCCGTATGGGGGGTGAGCAGTTCTTC. The full variable domain, in which reference TRBV7-3 and TRBJ2-1 provide the parts outside the CDR3, is GAGVSQTPSNKVTEKGKYVELRCDPISGHTALYWYRQSLGQGPEFLIYFQGTGAADDSGLPNDRFFAVRPEGSVSTLKIQRTERGDSAVYLCASSPAGGVRMGGEQFFGPGTRLTVL.

CDR3 nucleotides: TGTGCCAGCAGGACAGTTAACTATGGCTACACCTTC. Its protein is CASRTVNYGYTF. The V call is TRBV5-8, the J call TRBJ1-2, with D perhaps matching TRBD1 (5 bases). Trimming removed 5 bases at V and 1 base at J, with 6 bases between. The germline gives CDR1 SGHTS, CDR2 YDEGEE. The CDR3 is 12 amino acids.

The V call is TRBV5-1, the J call TRBJ2-1; maybe TRBD2 (5 bases). CDR3 length equals 12 residues. With 0 bases removed from V and 9 bases from J, the gap between germline ends came to 7 bases. Germline assignment: CDR1 SGHRS and CDR2 YFSETQ. The CDR3 loop is CASSLAEGEQFF. CDR3 nucleotides: TGCGCCAGCAGCTTGGCCGAGGGTGAGCAGTTCTTC.

This clone was counted between two and nine times. This chain connects TRBV5-1 to TRBJ2-7, with 8 bases lining up with TRBD1. The CDR3 runs 15 residues. The V gene's germline CDR1 is SGHRS and CDR2 YFSETQ. Germline trimming cut 0 bases from V and 3 bases from J; bases unmatched to any gene: 5. CDR3 bases: TGCGCCAGCAGCTTGGCCGGGACAGGCTTCTACGAGCAGTACTTC. It encodes CASSLAGTGFYEQYF.

The chain recombines TRBV25-1 with TRBJ2-5; 8 nucleotides agree with TRBD2. From germline, CDR1 is MGHDK and CDR2 SYGVNS. With 4 bases clipped from V and 5 bases from J, the junction kept 9 bases outside the gene matches. The CDR3 contains 15 residues. The CDR3 sequence is CASSAGTRLVETQYF. As DNA, the CDR3 is TGTGCCAGCAGTGCTGGGACTAGGCTGGTGGAGACCCAGTACTTC.

This clone appeared a few times. The gene calls are TRBV2 and TRBJ1-1, with D possibly being TRBD1 (6 bases). Germline V gene sequence: CDR1 SNHLY, CDR2 FYNNEI. The CDR3 length is 15 residues. V lost 7 bases, J lost 5 bases, and 20 bases lay in between. CDR3 sequence reads: CASTFPGQPETEAFF. The CDR3 region has the DNA TGTGCCAGCACCTTCCCCGGACAGCCGGAGACTGAAGCTTTCTTT.

The chain employs TRBV7-2 and TRBJ2-1, with D perhaps TRBD2 (5 bases). CDR3 size: 14 residues. CDR1 is SGHTA, CDR2 FQGNSA, per germline. Trimming pared 3 bases from V and 5 bases from J, leaving 11 bases between. CDR3 in amino acids: CASSLYGLNNEQFF. Here the CDR3 DNA reads TGTGCCAGCAGCTTGTACGGACTTAACAATGAGCAGTTCTTC.